This is a list of T cell receptor beta chains from one sample in a study of T cell responses to AZD1222 COVID-19 vaccine. TCRdb's table, derived via immunoSEQ multiplex PCR, lists solely in-frame clones and lacks some. The sample has about 120,000 clones; 85% to 90% are singletons. This specimen consisted of peripheral blood, obtained on day 0 of AZD1222 vaccination. These receptors were taken from an adult in good health. Each CDR3 is given with its conserved first and last residue. A D gene is named only where the DNA matches it firmly. For some rows the clone size is stated as once, few or many, or as a class when expanded; others skip it.

d_call,clone_size,v_call,j_call,cdr3_aa,cdr3_nt
-,-,TRBV29-1,TRBJ2-7,CSVVRAQGWEYEQYF,TGCAGCGTTGTCAGGGCTCAGGGGTGGGAATACGAGCAGTACTTC
TRBD1,once,TRBV2,TRBJ1-1,CASSFQGAGVNTEAFF,TGTGCCAGCAGTTTTCAGGGGGCAGGGGTGAACACTGAAGCTTTCTTT
TRBD1,-,TRBV11-3,TRBJ1-1,CASSLGGGTGVTEAFF,TGTGCCAGCAGCTTAGGGGGAGGGACAGGTGTCACTGAAGCTTTCTTT
TRBD1,-,TRBV7-9,TRBJ1-4,CASSSGQGEGEKLFF,TGTGCCAGCAGCTCGGGACAGGGAGAAGGAGAAAAACTGTTTTTT
TRBD1,-,TRBV5-4,TRBJ2-1,CASSFGGQGTNEQFF,TGTGCCAGCAGCTTCGGGGGACAGGGTACAAATGAGCAGTTCTTC
-,-,TRBV15,TRBJ2-1,CATSRASNYNEQFF,TGTGCCACCAGCAGAGCATCGAATTACAATGAGCAGTTCTTC
-,-,TRBV7-2,TRBJ2-3,CASSFQWGSTDTQYF,TGTGCCAGCAGCTTCCAGTGGGGTAGCACAGATACGCAGTATTTT
-,-,TRBV30,TRBJ2-1,CAWSVQTYNEQFF,TGTGCCTGGAGTGTACAGACTTACAATGAGCAGTTCTTC
-,-,TRBV5-1,TRBJ2-2,CASMGRNTGELFF,TGCGCCAGCATGGGACGGAACACCGGGGAGCTGTTTTTT
TRBD2,-,TRBV11-1,TRBJ2-7,CASSVLLGTRINEQYF,TGTGCCAGCAGCGTTCTCCTCGGGACTAGAATCAACGAGCAGTACTTC
-,-,TRBV19,TRBJ1-1,CASSPDLLNTEAFF,TGTGCCAGTAGTCCGGACCTTTTGAACACTGAAGCTTTCTTT
TRBD2,once,TRBV7-3,TRBJ2-5,CASSLGLASQETQYF,TGTGCCAGCAGCCTAGGACTAGCGAGTCAAGAGACCCAGTACTTC
TRBD1,-,TRBV2,TRBJ2-7,CASSIQGAYEQYF,TGTGCCAGCAGCATACAGGGGGCCTACGAGCAGTACTTC
TRBD2,-,TRBV3-1/TRBV3-2,TRBJ2-3,CASSQDRLAGEDTQYF,TGTGCCAGCAGCCAAGATAGGCTAGCGGGAGAAGATACGCAGTATTTT